These 29 T cell receptor beta chains were sequenced from one sample in a study of Graves' ophthalmopathy and Graves' hyperthyroidism. The TCR beta CDR3 regions underwent amplification from RNA transcripts. First-round RT-PCR used HTBI primers; second-round multiplex PCR followed. MiXCR, applied by TCRdb to the multiplex PCR reads, yields one record per CDR3 protein. The table shows more than 300,000 distinct CDR3 sequences, with approximately 15% occurring only once. The material sequenced was peripheral blood. The receptor source for this set is a woman between 18 and 30 years old with stable Graves' hyperthyroidism.

The genes are TRBV29-1 and TRBJ2-7, with D maybe TRBD1 (6 bases). The CDR3 has 11 residues. Trimming took off 6 bases at V and 7 bases at J, with 13 bases between the two ends. Germline CDR1 and CDR2: SQVTM and ANQGSEA. This chain's CDR3 is CSVGQTLEQYF. CDR3 DNA sequence: TGCAGCGTAGGACAGACACTTGAGCAGTACTTC.

This clonotype was counted many times. The chain has TRBV12-3 or TRBV12-4 and TRBJ2-2, with TRBD2 matching over 16 bases. The V gene end was trimmed by 2 bases and the J gene end by 4 bases; junction bases not matched to a gene: 7. CDR3 size: 19 residues. The CDR3 DNA follows: TGTGCCAGCAGTTTAAAGGGACTAGCGGGGGGGCGGTTCACCGGGGAGCTGTTTTTT. Translation gives CASSLKGLAGGRFTGELFF.

This clonotype was observed at least ten times. The chain combines TRBV20-1 with TRBJ2-7; the D is unclear. The V end was cut by 3 bases, the J end by 0 bases, with 6 bases between. The CDR3 length is 12 residues. Germline CDR1 is DFQATT and CDR2 is SNEGSKA (reference sequence). DNA for the CDR3: TGCAGTGCTAGTTCCCGCTCCTACGAGCAGTACTTC. Translation: CSASSRSYEQYF.

This clonotype was observed at least ten times. The gene calls are TRBV9 and TRBJ2-7; D unclear. CDR1 is SGDLS, CDR2 YYNGEE, per germline. V shed 3 bases and J shed 6 bases, with 13 bases lying between them. The CDR3 length is 13 residues. This CDR3 reads CASSGTASGEQYF. DNA of the CDR3: TGTGCCAGCAGCGGGACGGCCTCGGGCGAGCAGTACTTC.

The sample holds a few counts of this clonotype. The rearrangement joins TRBV11-2 to TRBJ1-3; D is unresolved. The CDR3 totals 16 residues. Deletions cut 5 bases from V and 5 bases from J, with 19 bases between. Germline values: CDR1 SGHAT, CDR2 FQNNGV. CDR3 DNA sequence: TGTGCCAGCAGCCCGGACGGAGTAAAGTTACGAAACACCATATATTTT. It encodes CASSPDGVKLRNTIYF.

This clonotype was detected many times. The chain couples TRBV12-3 or TRBV12-4 to TRBJ1-1, with D maybe TRBD1 (5 bases). The CDR3 runs 16 residues. V was pared by 7 bases and J by 4 bases, with 22 bases between. The chain's CDR3 is CASTPPRWGGGTEAFF. In nucleotides, the CDR3 is TGTGCCAGCACCCCCCCCAGGTGGGGGGGTGGCACTGAAGCTTTCTTT.

There are a few counts of this clonotype. The rearrangement uses TRBV11-1 and TRBJ2-7; 7 bases line up with TRBD2. V was clipped by 2 bases and J by 2 bases; unmatched bases: 12. Germline V gives CDR1 SGHAT, CDR2 FQDESV (reference sequence). The CDR3 sequence is 17 residues long. In DNA form, the CDR3 reads TGTGCCAGCAGCTTACCCCATACTAGCGAGGGTACCTACGAGCAGTACTTC. It specifies CASSLPHTSEGTYEQYF. Together with reference TRBV11-1 and TRBJ2-7, the CDR3 gives the full variable domain: EAEVAQSPRYKITEKSQAVAFWCDPISGHATLYWYRQILGQGPELLVQFQDESVVDDSQLPKDRFSAERLKGVDSTLKIQPAELGDSAMYLCASSLPHTSEGTYEQYFGPGTRLTVT.

This clonotype was observed at least ten times. V and J are TRBV7-2 and TRBJ1-2; D is unresolved. Trimming took 5 bases from V and 4 from J, leaving 5 bases between them. The germline V gene encodes CDR1 SGHTA and CDR2 FQGNSA. The CDR3 runs to 11 residues. As DNA, the CDR3 is TGTGCCAGCAGCCCCCCCTATGGCTACACCTTC. It yields the protein CASSPPYGYTF.

This clonotype has ten or more counts. V gene TRBV7-2 combines with J gene TRBJ1-1; possible D gene TRBD1, 5 bases. Germline CDR1 is SGHTA and CDR2 is FQGNSA. V lost 4 bases and J 5 bases, leaving 14 bases between the germline ends. The CDR3 has 14 residues. Here the CDR3 reads CASSWGPSGTEAFF. The CDR3 DNA follows: TGTGCCAGCAGCTGGGGACCTTCGGGAACTGAAGCTTTCTTT.

This clonotype was seen many times. The rearrangement joins TRBV4-1 to TRBJ1-1; D gene unclear. The CDR3 is 15 amino acids. Germline V gives CDR1 MGHRA, CDR2 YSYEKL. Trimming left V 0 bases short and J 1 base short, with 9 bases between. The CDR3 DNA follows: TGCGCCAGCAGCCAAGACGAGGGTCGGAACACTGAAGCTTTCTTT. As protein: CASSQDEGRNTEAFF.

The sample holds a few counts of this clonotype. The V gene is TRBV18, the J gene TRBJ1-1; perhaps TRBD1 as D (6 bases). Germline-derived CDR1 and CDR2 are KGHSH and LQKENI. V was clipped by 4 bases and J by 8 bases, with 11 bases between them. This CDR3 is built from 12 residues. The DNA of the CDR3 is TGTGCCAGCTCACGGCCAGGGGTGGAAGCTTTCTTT. Its protein is CASSRPGVEAFF. The complete variable domain, with remaining parts taken from reference TRBV18 and TRBJ1-1, reads NAGVMQNPRHLVRRRGQEARLRCSPMKGHSHVYWYRQLPEEGLKFMVYLQKENIIDESGMPKERFSAEFPKEGPSILRIQQVVRGDSAAYFCASSRPGVEAFFGQGTRLTVV.

In this sample, this clonotype turned up many times. The genes are TRBV5-6 and TRBJ2-2; D possibly corresponds to TRBD2 (5 bases). The germline gives CDR1 SGHDT, CDR2 YYEEEE. Trimming shortened V by 0 bases and J by 0 bases, and 9 bases separated the two germline ends. This CDR3 comprises 16 residues. CDR3 residues: CASSLVRGANTGELFF. CDR3 nucleotide sequence: TGTGCCAGCAGCTTGGTCCGGGGAGCGAACACCGGGGAGCTGTTTTTT.

This clonotype was seen once. The chain employs TRBV11-2 and TRBJ2-5; 12 nucleotides match TRBD2. The CDR3 runs 16 residues. CDR1 is SGHAT and CDR2 is FQNNGV in the germline V gene. The V gene end was trimmed by 3 bases and the J gene end by 5 bases; junction bases not matched to a gene: 7. CDR3 residues: CASSFVLAGGPETQYF. CDR3 DNA sequence: TGTGCCAGCAGCTTTGTGCTAGCGGGGGGGCCGGAGACCCAGTACTTC.

This clonotype was found many times. This sequence joins TRBV11-2 and TRBJ1-1; TRBD1 might be the D (5 bases). The V and J ends lost 3 bases and 0 bases respectively, with 11 bases between them. Germline lookup yields CDR1 SGHAT and CDR2 FQNNGV. This CDR3 region has 15 residues. The CDR3 DNA sequence: TGTGCCAGCAGCTTCGACAGATTCTTGAACACTGAAGCTTTCTTT. Translated, it gives CASSFDRFLNTEAFF.

This clonotype was recorded a few times. The conserved phenylalanine or tryptophan normally closing the CDR3 is absent here, so this likely arose from a read error. The chain employs TRBV7-9 and TRBJ2-2; TRBD1 is a possible D gene (5 bases). Germline CDR1 and CDR2: SEHNR and FQNEAQ (reference sequence). Deletions cut 1 base from V and 3 bases from J, with 6 bases between. The CDR3 runs 14 residues. This CDR3 reads CASSLVGDTGELFL. CDR3 nucleotides: TGTGCCAGCAGCTTAGTAGGGGACACCGGGGAGCTGTTTTTG.

Of note for this clonotype: An end of the junction does not agree with germline; a read error may underlie this. The V gene is TRBV7-2, the J gene TRBJ2-7, with D perhaps matching TRBD2 (5 bases). Germline CDR1 is SGHTA and CDR2 is FQGNSA. This CDR3 is 11 amino acids long. CDR3 nucleotide sequence: TGTGCCAGCAGCTTACGCTGGGAGCAGTGCTTC. Residues: CASSLRWEQCF.

This clonotype has just a few counts. The rearrangement uses TRBV20-1 and TRBJ2-2; tentative D call: TRBD2 (5 bases). Deletions cut 1 base from V and 1 base from J, with 7 bases between. The germline V gene encodes CDR1 DFQATT and CDR2 SNEGSKA (reference sequence). This CDR3 contains 14 residues. CDR3 residues: CSARAGVNTGELFF. As DNA, the CDR3 is TGCAGTGCTAGAGCCGGGGTGAACACCGGGGAGCTGTTTTTT.

The sample holds a few counts of this clonotype. This sequence joins TRBV2 and TRBJ1-3; 11 nucleotides match TRBD1. Germline-derived CDR1 and CDR2 are SNHLY and FYNNEI. V dropped 1 base and J dropped 8; count of bases not matched to a gene: 22. This CDR3 is 21 amino acids long. CDR3 sequence reads: CASSEDSWWTGGFIGRDTIYF. CDR3 DNA: TGTGCCAGCAGTGAAGATTCATGGTGGACAGGGGGCTTTATAGGGCGCGACACCATATATTTT. The variable domain in full, completed from reference TRBV2 and TRBJ1-3, reads EPEVTQTPSHQVTQMGQEVILRCVPISNHLYFYWYRQILGQKVEFLVSFYNNEISEKSEIFDDQFSVERPDGSNFTLKIRSTKLEDSAMYFCASSEDSWWTGGFIGRDTIYFGEGSWLTVV.

This clonotype was detected many times. The rearrangement joins TRBV12-3 or TRBV12-4 to TRBJ1-5, with 8 bases that match TRBD1. V trimming: 6 bases; J trimming: 3 bases; junction bases outside the gene matches: 10. There are 16 residues in the CDR3. The CDR3 nucleotides read TGTGCCAGCAGGGCAACGGACAGGGCGTACAATCAGCCCCAGCATTTT. Translation gives CASRATDRAYNQPQHF.

This clonotype occurred many times. The chain couples TRBV5-1 to TRBJ1-1, with D unclear. The CDR3 has 15 amino acids. Germline CDR1 is SGHRS and CDR2 is YFSETQ. The V gene lost 0 bases and the J gene lost 2 bases, with 11 bases spanning the gap. DNA for the CDR3: TGCGCCAGCAGCTTGGGTGTAGCAGCAAACACTGAAGCTTTCTTT. Translated: CASSLGVAANTEAFF.

This clonotype turned up a few times. V usage is TRBV5-1 and J usage is TRBJ2-3, with no clear D. The ends were cut back, 1 base at V and 4 bases at J, with 1 base in the middle. Germline V gene data show CDR1 as SGHRS and CDR2 as YFSETQ. This CDR3 contains 11 residues. The CDR3 DNA reads as TGCGCCAGCAGCTTGTCAGATACGCAGTATTTT. Translation gives CASSLSDTQYF.

The chain carries TRBV6-1 and TRBJ2-7; D is ambiguous. The CDR3 is 14 residues long. CDR1 MNHNS and CDR2 SASEGT come from the germline V gene. V was cut by 7 bases and J by 0 bases, with 13 bases left in between. The CDR3 reads CASNPYLNSYEQYF. In DNA form, the CDR3 reads TGTGCCAGCAACCCATACCTCAACTCCTACGAGCAGTACTTC.

This clonotype was found many times. The chain employs TRBV11-2 and TRBJ1-1; maybe TRBD1 (5 bases). Germline V gene data show CDR1 as SGHAT and CDR2 as FQNNGV. The CDR3 covers 16 residues. The V end lost 4 bases, the J end lost 0 bases, and 15 bases lay between the germline ends. Here the CDR3 reads CASSSRDGNLNTEAFF. CDR3 bases: TGTGCCAGCAGCTCCCGGGACGGCAATCTGAACACTGAAGCTTTCTTT.

This clonotype has at least ten counts. The chain combines TRBV4-3 with TRBJ1-2; D is unclear. V lost 0 bases, J lost 0 bases, and 14 bases lay in between. The germline gives CDR1 LGHNA, CDR2 YSLEER. The CDR3 totals 17 residues. The CDR3 here is CASSQDLGRNSNYGYTF. CDR3 DNA: TGCGCCAGCAGCCAAGATCTAGGACGGAACTCTAACTATGGCTACACCTTC.

This clonotype showed up many times. V usage is TRBV19 and J usage is TRBJ2-2, with D tentatively TRBD1 (5 bases). With 7 bases removed from V and 2 bases from J, the gap between germline ends came to 11 bases. The germline V gene has CDR1 LNHDA and CDR2 SQIVND (reference sequence). CDR3 length equals 14 residues. CDR3 residues: CASTWGPNTGELFF. The CDR3 DNA is TGTGCCAGTACTTGGGGCCCCAACACCGGGGAGCTGTTTTTT.

This clonotype was found a few times. The CDR3 sequence: CASSQVSAGVPIINTGELFF. CDR3 bases: TGTGCCAGCAGCCAAGTCTCAGCGGGGGTACCGATTATCAACACCGGGGAGCTGTTTTTT. The chain is built from TRBV3-1 and TRBJ2-2, with TRBD2 matching over 8 bases. J lost 2 bases, V lost 1 base, and 15 bases had no gene match. From germline, CDR1 is LGHDT and CDR2 YNNKEL (reference sequence). The CDR3 loop spans 20 amino acids.

There are many counts of this clonotype. The rearrangement links TRBV18 to TRBJ2-7, with a tentative D call TRBD1 (5 bases). This CDR3 comprises 13 residues. Trimming removed 8 bases at V and 2 bases at J, with 13 bases between. Germline V CDR1 and CDR2: KGHSH, LQKENI. The CDR3: CASTIRQTYEQYF. Here the CDR3 DNA reads TGTGCCAGCACTATCAGACAGACCTACGAGCAGTACTTC.

This clonotype has more than one count but fewer than ten. The genes are TRBV19 and TRBJ1-6; D is possibly TRBD1 (5 bases). The V end was cut by 6 bases, the J end by 10 bases, with 10 bases between. Germline CDR1 LNHDA, CDR2 SQIVND (reference sequence). This CDR3 comprises 12 residues. In DNA, the CDR3 is TGTGCCAGTAGACGGGGGGACTCACCCCTCCACTTT. It encodes CASRRGDSPLHF.

This clonotype was seen repeatedly, ten times or more. This rearrangement joins TRBV29-1 to TRBJ1-2; TRBD1 matches 7 bases. Germline-derived CDR1 and CDR2 are SQVTM and ANQGSEA. The CDR3 covers 11 residues. J lost 6 bases, V lost 6 bases, and 4 bases had no gene match. The CDR3 nucleotides read TGCAGCGTCAGACAGGGCCATGGCTACACCTTC. Translated: CSVRQGHGYTF.